Included here is one T cell receptor (beta chain) sequence, with context. What antigen it recognizes has not been identified. One junction end disagrees with the germline gene, perhaps due to a read error. From the cysteine up to the phenylalanine, the CDR3 has a length of 13 residues. Only CDR3 DNA is held: 39 bases, read in frame from base 1. CDR1 SGHVS and CDR2 FQNEAQ were looked up in the germline V gene. RNA from unsorted whole blood was extracted with TRIzol reagent, and germline DNA was obtained with the DNeasy Blood & Tissue kit. At the time of sampling, the patients had chronic HBV infection and had not received any treatment. Before surgery, approximately 3.8 milliliters of peripheral blood were collected into K2EDTA tubes. A constant-region primer and ProtoScript II reverse transcriptase were used to reverse-transcribe TCRbeta-specific cDNA from about 0.55 ug total RNA. Construction of the TCRbeta libraries relied on three nested rounds of multiplex PCR, following a slightly modified ARM-PCR procedure. Each of the first two PCR rounds ran for approximately 10 cycles using multiplex TRBV1-TRBV30 forward primers together with a Cbeta reverse primer. Sample barcodes and Illumina adapters were added in a final 25-cycle PCR with Deep VentR polymerase. Amplicons of 200-500 bp were gel-purified with a QIAquick gel extraction kit before sequencing. An Illumina HiSeq 2500 was used to sequence the TCRbeta amplicons, generating 250-bp paired-end reads. In the original analysis: Reads were quality-trimmed with Trimmomatic v0.33, and paired reads were merged with FLASH v1.2.11 to recover full CDR3 sequences. V, D and J germline segments were assigned to the rearranged TCRbeta sequences by MiGEC v1.2.1b. Clonotype statistics, along with Shannon-Wiener diversity indices, were calculated using VDJtools v1.0.0. Except for diversity analysis, only each sample's 250 most abundant clonotypes were used in subsequent analyses to reduce sampling bias. TCRdb's own reprocessing of the public reads used fastp at Q25 and MiXCR and kept productive beta chains. Rows with a matching CDR3 protein are joined into one entry that keeps the most common DNA and genes. The V and J calls here are based on TCRdb, not the publication. The table for this sample lists about 310,000 distinct CDR3 sequences; nearly 60% of them were counted only once. The top ten clones comprise 15% to 20% of the sample.

This sample was taken from a study of tumor-infiltrating lymphocytes in primary liver carcinoma (dated by TCRdb to 2016 to 2017). General notes on the study: Surgical resection was performed in China between 2015 and early 2016 on 5 or 6 patients with histopathologically diagnosed primary liver carcinoma. Of the five patients, three men and two women aged 30 to 69 years, four had hepatocellular carcinoma and one had combined HCC and intrahepatic cholangiocarcinoma. The tumors of the five patients were staged as T1-T3 N0M0, with maximum diameters ranging from roughly 4 to 10 cm. Each sample produced about 3.5 to 7.13 million productive TCRbeta reads, and read depth showed no significant difference between tissue types. The study combined TCRbeta repertoire sequencing, expression microarrays and whole-exome sequencing across five regions of each liver tumor, with adjacent normal tissue and blood. A total of approximately 35 specimens from 5 patients underwent TCRbeta repertoire sequencing, comprising approximately 25 tumor regions, 5 adjacent noncancerous liver tissues and 5 peripheral blood samples. Technical replicate repertoires showed high reproducibility, with mean shared-clone rates roughly 0.89 and correlation coefficients above 0.98.

Summary of the overall study and its limitations: The study included only a few patients, and the authors note findings should be validated in a larger study. Repertoire overlap was found to be higher between tumor regions (mean about 35%) than between tumor-adjacent (about 17%) or tumor-blood (around 15%) pairs, consistent with antigen-driven expansion. A significantly larger repertoire fraction was made up by the top 250 clones in tumors than in blood (p = 0.039). Because sequencing covered only the TCR beta chain and unpaired alpha chains were not captured, true repertoire diversity is likely underestimated. Because the samples were bulk and unsorted, CD4+ and CD8+ T cell repertoires could not be compared.

Recombination linked TRBV7-8 to TRBJ2-7, with the D gene not clear enough to name. The clonotype was recovered from a woman aged 25-40 years with primary liver carcinoma and hepatitis B virus infection. Sequences were obtained from peripheral blood. The nucleotides are TGTGCCAGCAGCTTAGGACTGGGCGACGTGCAGTACTTT. The resulting protein is CASSLGLGDVQYF.